This T cell receptor beta chain was obtained from a study of CD8+ T cells in alopecia areata. This clone was observed a handful of times. Extraction and reverse transcription of RNA yielded cDNA as the sequencing template. The protocol was immunoSEQ multiplex PCR, while the TCRdb copy is restricted to in-frame clones and leaves out a portion. The repertoire holds hundreds of thousands of clones, with around 62% as singletons. Sequencing used CD4+ T cells sorted from blood, obtained at week 0. This TCR derives from a human donor with alopecia areata.

In nucleotides, the CDR3 is TGCGCCAGCAGGGAAAGGACAGGGGGCACCGGGGAGCTGTTTTTT. Translated: CASRERTGGTGELFF. The rearrangement uses TRBV5-1 and TRBJ2-2; 10 bases map to TRBD1. This CDR3 comprises 15 residues. The V segment lost 5 bases and the J segment 4 bases; nucleotides outside the gene matches: 5. Germline V gives CDR1 SGHRS, CDR2 YFSETQ.